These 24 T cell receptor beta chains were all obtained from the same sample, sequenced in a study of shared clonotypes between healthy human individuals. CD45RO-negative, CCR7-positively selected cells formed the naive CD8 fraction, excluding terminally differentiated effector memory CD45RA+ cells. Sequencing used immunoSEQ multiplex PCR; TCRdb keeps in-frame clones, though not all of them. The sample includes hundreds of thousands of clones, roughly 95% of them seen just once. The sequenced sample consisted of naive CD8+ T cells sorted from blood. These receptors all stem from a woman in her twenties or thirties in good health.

CDR3 sequence: CASSGGKLASNEQFF. CDR3 sequence (DNA): TGTGCCAGCAGCGGGGGGAAACTAGCTTCCAATGAGCAGTTCTTC. The chain has TRBV7-6 and TRBJ2-1; a possible D gene is TRBD2 (6 bases). V lost 5 bases to trimming and J lost 6 bases, with 17 bases between them. The length of the CDR3 is 15 residues. CDR1 and CDR2 (germline): SGHVS, FNYEAQ.

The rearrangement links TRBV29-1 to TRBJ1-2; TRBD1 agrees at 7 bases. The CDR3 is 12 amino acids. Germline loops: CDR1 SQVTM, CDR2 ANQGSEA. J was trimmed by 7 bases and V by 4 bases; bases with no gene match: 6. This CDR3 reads CSVVGQRGGYTF. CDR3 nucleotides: TGCAGCGTTGTGGGACAGCGTGGTGGCTACACCTTC.

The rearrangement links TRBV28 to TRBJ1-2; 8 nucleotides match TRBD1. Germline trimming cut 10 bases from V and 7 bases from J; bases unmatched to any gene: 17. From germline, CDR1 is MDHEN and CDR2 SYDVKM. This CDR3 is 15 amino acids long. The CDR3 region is CAILPGGQGLVGYTF. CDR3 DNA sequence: TGTGCCATCCTCCCCGGCGGACAGGGCCTTGTTGGCTACACCTTC.

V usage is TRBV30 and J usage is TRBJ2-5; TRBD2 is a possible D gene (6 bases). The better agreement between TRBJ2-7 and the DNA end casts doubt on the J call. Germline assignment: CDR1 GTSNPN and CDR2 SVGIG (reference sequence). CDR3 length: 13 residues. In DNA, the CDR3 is TGTGCCTGGAGTTGGGGAGGATACTACGAGCAGTACTTC. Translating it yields CAWSWGGYYEQYF.

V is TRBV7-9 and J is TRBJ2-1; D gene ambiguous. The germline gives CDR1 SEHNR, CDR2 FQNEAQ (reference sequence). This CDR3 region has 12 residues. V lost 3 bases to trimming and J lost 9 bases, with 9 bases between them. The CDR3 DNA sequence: TGTGCCAGCAGCTTTGGGCCTGGTGAGCAGTTCTTC. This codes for CASSFGPGEQFF.

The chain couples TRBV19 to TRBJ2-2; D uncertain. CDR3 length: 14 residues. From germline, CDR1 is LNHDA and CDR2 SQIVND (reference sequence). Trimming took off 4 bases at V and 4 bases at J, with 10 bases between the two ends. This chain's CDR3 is CASSTITATGELFF. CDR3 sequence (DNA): TGTGCCAGTAGTACCATAACAGCCACCGGGGAGCTGTTTTTT.

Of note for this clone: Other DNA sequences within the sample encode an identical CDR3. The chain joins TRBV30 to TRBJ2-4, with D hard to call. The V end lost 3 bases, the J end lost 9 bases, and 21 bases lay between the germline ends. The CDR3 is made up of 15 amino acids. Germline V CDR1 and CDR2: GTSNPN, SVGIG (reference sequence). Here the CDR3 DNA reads TGTGCCTGGAGAGAGAAGGTAGCAGGAGTTTTCATTCAGTACTTC. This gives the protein CAWREKVAGVFIQYF.

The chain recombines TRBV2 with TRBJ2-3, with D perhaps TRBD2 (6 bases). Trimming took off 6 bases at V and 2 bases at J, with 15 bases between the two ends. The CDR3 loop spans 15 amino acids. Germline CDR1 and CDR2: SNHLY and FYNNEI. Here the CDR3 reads CASRSGLRFTDTQYF. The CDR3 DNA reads TGTGCCAGCAGATCGGGACTCCGATTCACAGATACGCAGTATTTT. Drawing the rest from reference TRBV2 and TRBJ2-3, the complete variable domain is EPEVTQTPSHQVTQMGQEVILRCVPISNHLYFYWYRQILGQKVEFLVSFYNNEISEKSEIFDDQFSVERPDGSNFTLKIRSTKLEDSAMYFCASRSGLRFTDTQYFGPGTRLTVL.

The CDR3 sequence is CATSRDQGTYEQYF. CDR3 nucleotides: TGTGCCACCAGCAGAGATCAGGGGACCTACGAGCAGTACTTC. The rearrangement uses TRBV15 and TRBJ2-5; perhaps TRBD1 as D (6 bases). The DNA end is a closer match to TRBJ2-7, so the J assignment may be wrong. CDR1 is LNHNV and CDR2 is YYDKDF in the germline V gene (reference sequence). The CDR3 runs 14 residues.

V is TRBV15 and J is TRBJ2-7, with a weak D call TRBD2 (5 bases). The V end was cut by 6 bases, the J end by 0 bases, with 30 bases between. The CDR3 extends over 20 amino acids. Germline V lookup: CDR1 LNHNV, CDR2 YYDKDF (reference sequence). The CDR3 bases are TGTGCCACCAGTCTATCGGGATATCCGAAAAGACGCCCCAGCTCCTACGAGCAGTACTTC. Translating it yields CATSLSGYPKRRPSSYEQYF. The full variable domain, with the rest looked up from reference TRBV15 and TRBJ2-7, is DAMVIQNPRYQVTQFGKPVTLSCSQTLNHNVMYWYQQKSSQAPKLLFHYYDKDFNNEADTPDNFQSRRPNTSFCFLDIRSPGLGDTAMYLCATSLSGYPKRRPSSYEQYFGPGTRLTVT.

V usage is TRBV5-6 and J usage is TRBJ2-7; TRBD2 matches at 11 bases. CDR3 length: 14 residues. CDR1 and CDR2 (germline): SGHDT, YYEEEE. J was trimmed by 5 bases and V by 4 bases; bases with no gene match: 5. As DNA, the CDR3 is TGTGCCAGCAGCCTTAGCGGGAGGGACCACGAGCAGTACTTC. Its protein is CASSLSGRDHEQYF.

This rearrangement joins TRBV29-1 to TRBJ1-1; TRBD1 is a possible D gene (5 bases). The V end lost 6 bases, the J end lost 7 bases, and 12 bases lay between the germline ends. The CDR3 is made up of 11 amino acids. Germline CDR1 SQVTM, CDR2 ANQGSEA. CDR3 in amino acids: CSVGGGVEAFF. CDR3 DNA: TGCAGCGTGGGCGGGGGAGTTGAAGCTTTCTTT.

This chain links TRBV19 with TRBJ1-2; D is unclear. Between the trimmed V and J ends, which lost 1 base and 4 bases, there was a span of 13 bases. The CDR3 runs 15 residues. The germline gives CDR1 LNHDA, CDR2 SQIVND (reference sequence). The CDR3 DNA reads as TGTGCCAGTAGTATAGTTGAGCAAACCATCTATGGCTACACCTTC. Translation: CASSIVEQTIYGYTF.

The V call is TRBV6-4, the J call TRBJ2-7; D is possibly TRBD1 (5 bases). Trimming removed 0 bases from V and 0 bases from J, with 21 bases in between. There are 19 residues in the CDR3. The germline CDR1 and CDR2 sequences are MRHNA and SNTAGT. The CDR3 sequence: CASSDSDAGLFRSSYEQYF. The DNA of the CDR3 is TGTGCCAGCAGTGACTCGGACGCAGGGCTGTTCAGGAGCTCCTACGAGCAGTACTTC.

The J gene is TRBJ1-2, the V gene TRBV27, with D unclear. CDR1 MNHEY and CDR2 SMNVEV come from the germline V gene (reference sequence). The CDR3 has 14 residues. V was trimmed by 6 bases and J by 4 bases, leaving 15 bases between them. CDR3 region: CASSYLEGGYGYTF. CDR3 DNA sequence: TGTGCCAGCAGCTATCTCGAGGGTGGCTATGGCTACACCTTC.

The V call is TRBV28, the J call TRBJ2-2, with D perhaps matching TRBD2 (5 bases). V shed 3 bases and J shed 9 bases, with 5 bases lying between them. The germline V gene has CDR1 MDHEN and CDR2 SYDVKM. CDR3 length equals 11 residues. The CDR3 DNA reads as TGTGCCAGCAGTTTCGGGAGGGAGCTGTTTTTT. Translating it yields CASSFGRELFF.

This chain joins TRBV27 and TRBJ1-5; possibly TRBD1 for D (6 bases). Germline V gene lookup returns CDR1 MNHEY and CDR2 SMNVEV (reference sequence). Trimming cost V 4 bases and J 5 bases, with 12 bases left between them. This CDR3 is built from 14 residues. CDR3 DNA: TGTGCCAGCAGTTCCGTCGGGGGCTATCAGCCCCAGCATTTT. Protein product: CASSSVGGYQPQHF.

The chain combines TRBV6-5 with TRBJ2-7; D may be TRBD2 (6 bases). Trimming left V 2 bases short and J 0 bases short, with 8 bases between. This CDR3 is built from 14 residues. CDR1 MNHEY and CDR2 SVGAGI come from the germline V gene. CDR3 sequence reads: CASSYGGDSYEQYF. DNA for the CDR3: TGTGCCAGCAGTTACGGAGGGGACTCCTACGAGCAGTACTTC.

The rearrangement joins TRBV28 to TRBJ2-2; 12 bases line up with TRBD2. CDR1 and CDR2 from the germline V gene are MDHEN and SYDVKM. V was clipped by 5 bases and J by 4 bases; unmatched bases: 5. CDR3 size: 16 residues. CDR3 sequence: CASSIMTSGSTGELFF. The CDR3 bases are TGTGCCAGCAGTATTATGACTAGCGGGAGCACCGGGGAGCTGTTTTTT.

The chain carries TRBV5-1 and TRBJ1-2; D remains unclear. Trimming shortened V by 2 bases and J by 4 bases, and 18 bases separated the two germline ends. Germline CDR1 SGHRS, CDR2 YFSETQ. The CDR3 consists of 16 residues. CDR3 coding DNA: TGCGCCAGCAGCTTTGGCGGCGTGGGCCCCAGCTATGGCTACACCTTC. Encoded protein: CASSFGGVGPSYGYTF.

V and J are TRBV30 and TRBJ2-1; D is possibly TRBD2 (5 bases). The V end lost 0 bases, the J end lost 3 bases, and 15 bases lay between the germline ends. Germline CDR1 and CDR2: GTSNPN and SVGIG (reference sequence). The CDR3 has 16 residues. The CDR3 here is CAWSVHGKINYNEQFF. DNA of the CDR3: TGTGCCTGGAGTGTTCACGGGAAGATTAACTACAATGAGCAGTTCTTC. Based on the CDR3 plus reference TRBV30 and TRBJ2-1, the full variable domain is SQTIHQWPATLVQPVGSPLSLECTVEGTSNPNLYWYRQAAGRGLQLLFYSVGIGQISSEVPQNLSASRPQDRQFILSSKKLLLSDSGFYLCAWSVHGKINYNEQFFGPGTRLTVL.

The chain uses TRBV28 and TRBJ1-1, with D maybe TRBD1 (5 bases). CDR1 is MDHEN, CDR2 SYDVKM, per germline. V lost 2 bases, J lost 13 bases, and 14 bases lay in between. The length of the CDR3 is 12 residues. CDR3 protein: CASSLVGEEVFF. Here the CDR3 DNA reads TGTGCCAGCAGTTTAGTGGGGGAAGAGGTTTTCTTT.

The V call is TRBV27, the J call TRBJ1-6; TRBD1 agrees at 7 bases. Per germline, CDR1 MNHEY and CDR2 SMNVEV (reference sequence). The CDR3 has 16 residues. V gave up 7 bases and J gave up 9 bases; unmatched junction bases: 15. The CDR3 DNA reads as TGTGCCAGCACCCAGGACCCAGGGGGATCTAGTTCACCCCTCCACTTT. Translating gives CASTQDPGGSSSPLHF.

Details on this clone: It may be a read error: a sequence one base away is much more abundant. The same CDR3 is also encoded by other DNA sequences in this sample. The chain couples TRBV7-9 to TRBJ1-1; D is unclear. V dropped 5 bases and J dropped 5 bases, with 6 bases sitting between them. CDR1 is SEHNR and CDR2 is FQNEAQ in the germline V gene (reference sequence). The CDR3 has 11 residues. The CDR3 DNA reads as TGTGCCAGCAGCCTGGGGACTGAAGCTTTCTTT. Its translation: CASSLGTEAFF.